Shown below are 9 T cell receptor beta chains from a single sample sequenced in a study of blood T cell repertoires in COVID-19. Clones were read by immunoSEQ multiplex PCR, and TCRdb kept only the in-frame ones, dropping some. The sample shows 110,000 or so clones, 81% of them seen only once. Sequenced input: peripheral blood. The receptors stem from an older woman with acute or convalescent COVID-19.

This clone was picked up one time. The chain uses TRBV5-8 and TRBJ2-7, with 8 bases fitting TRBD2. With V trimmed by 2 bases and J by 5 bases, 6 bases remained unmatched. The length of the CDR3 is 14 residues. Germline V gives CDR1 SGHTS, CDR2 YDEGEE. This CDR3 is CASSLGAGVNEQYF. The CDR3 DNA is TGTGCCAGCAGCTTAGGAGCGGGAGTCAACGAGCAGTACTTC.

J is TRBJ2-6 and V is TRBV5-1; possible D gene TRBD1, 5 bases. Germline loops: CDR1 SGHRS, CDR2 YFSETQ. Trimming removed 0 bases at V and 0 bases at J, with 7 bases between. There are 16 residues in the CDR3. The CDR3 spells CASSLAGYSGANVLTF. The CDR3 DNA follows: TGCGCCAGCAGCTTGGCAGGGTACTCTGGGGCCAACGTCCTGACTTTC.

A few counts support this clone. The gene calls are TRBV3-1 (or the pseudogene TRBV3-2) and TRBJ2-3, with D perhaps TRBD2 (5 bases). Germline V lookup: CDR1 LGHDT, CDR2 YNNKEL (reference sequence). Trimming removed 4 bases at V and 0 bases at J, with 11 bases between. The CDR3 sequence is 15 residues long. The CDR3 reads CASSPGYISTDTQYF. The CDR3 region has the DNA TGTGCCAGCAGCCCGGGGTACATAAGCACAGATACGCAGTATTTT.

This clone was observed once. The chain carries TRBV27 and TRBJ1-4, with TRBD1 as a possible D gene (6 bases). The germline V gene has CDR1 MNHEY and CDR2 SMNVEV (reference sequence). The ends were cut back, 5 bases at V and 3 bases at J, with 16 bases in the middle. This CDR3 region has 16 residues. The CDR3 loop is CASSGTRQRANEKLFF. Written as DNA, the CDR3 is TGTGCCAGCAGTGGGACAAGGCAGAGGGCTAATGAAAAACTGTTTTTT. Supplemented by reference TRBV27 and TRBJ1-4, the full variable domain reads EAQVTQNPRYLITVTGKKLTVTCSQNMNHEYMSWYRQDPGLGLRQIYYSMNVEVTDKGDVPEGYKVSRKEKRNFPLILESPSPNQTSLYFCASSGTRQRANEKLFFGSGTQLSVL.

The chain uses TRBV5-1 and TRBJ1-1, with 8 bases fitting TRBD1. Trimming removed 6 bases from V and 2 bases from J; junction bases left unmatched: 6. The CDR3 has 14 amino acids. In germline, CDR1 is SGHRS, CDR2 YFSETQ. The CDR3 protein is CASTRGQGNTEAFF. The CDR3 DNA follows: TGCGCCAGCACCCGTGGACAGGGAAACACTGAAGCTTTCTTT.

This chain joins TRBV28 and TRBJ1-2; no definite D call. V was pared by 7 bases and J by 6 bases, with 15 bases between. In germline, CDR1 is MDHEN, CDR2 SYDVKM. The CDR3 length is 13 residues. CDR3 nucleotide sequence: TGTGCCAGCAAGATCCGGGCCGGGGATGGCTACACCTTC. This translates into CASKIRAGDGYTF.

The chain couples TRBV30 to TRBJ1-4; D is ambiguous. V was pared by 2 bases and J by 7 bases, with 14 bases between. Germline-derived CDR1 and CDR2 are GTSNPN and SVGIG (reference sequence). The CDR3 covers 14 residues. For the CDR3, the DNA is TGTGCCTGGAGTTTCGGGGTCGCCGGTGAAAAACTGTTTTTT. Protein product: CAWSFGVAGEKLFF.

The DNA of the CDR3 is TGTGCCAGCAGCTCAGGACTAAATCGGAATGAGCAGTTCTTC. Translating it yields CASSSGLNRNEQFF. V gene TRBV7-2 combines with J gene TRBJ2-1; a possible D gene is TRBD2 (6 bases). Per the germline V gene, CDR1 is SGHTA and CDR2 is FQGNSA. V shed 4 bases and J shed 7 bases, with 14 bases lying between them. The CDR3 is 14 amino acids.

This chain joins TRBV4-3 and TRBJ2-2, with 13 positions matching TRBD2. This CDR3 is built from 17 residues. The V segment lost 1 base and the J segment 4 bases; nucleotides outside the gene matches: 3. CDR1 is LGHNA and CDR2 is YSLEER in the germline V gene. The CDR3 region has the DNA TGCGCCAGCAGCCAAGGACTAGCGGGAGGTGGCACCGGGGAGCTGTTTTTT. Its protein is CASSQGLAGGGTGELFF.